This is a list of T cell receptor beta chains from one sample in a study of cytomegalovirus exposure and HLA in healthy donors. TCRdb's table, derived via immunoSEQ multiplex PCR, lists solely in-frame clones and lacks some. The sample records 100,000 or so clones, over 65% being singletons. The sample taken for sequencing was PBMCs. These receptors originate from a woman in her 40s in good health and CMV-seropositive. Both conserved end residues are part of each CDR3. A D gene is named only where the DNA matches it firmly. Clone size appears in some rows only: once, few, many, or a class for an expanded clone.

abundance	d_gene	v_gene	len	j_gene	CDR3nt	CDR3aa
.	.	TRBV7-9	15	TRBJ1-5	TGTGCCAGCAGTCCTGGGGGCAGTAGCAATCAGCCCCAGCATTTT	CASSPGGSSNQPQHF
.	TRBD1	TRBV6-1	13	TRBJ2-7	TGTGCCAGTCGGGACAGGGGGCAATACGAGCAGTACTTC	CASRDRGQYEQYF
.	.	TRBV2	14	TRBJ1-1	TGTGCCAGCAGGAACAGGGATCTGAACACTGAAGCTTTCTTT	CASRNRDLNTEAFF
.	.	TRBV5-1	13	TRBJ2-7	TGCGCCAGCAGCTTCCCTGGGACACGCGAGCAGTACTTC	CASSFPGTREQYF
.	TRBD1	TRBV30	13	TRBJ1-3	TGTGCCGGGGACAGGGTGCGGGGAAACACCATATATTTT	CAGDRVRGNTIYF
.	.	TRBV6-6	14	TRBJ1-5	TGTGCCAGCAGCACAGGTTATAGCAATCAGCCCCAGCATTTT	CASSTGYSNQPQHF
.	.	TRBV28	16	TRBJ2-1	TGTGCCAGCACCGAAACCCTAGCGTTCAGTTACAATGAGCAGTTCTTC	CASTETLAFSYNEQFF
.	.	TRBV9	16	TRBJ1-4	TGTGCCAGCAGCCTCAGCAGCGGCAGGCTTGGGGAAAAACTGTTTTTT	CASSLSSGRLGEKLFF
once	.	TRBV15	17	TRBJ2-7	TGTGCCACCAGCAGAGATGGGGGGGGGCCGACCTCCTACGAGCAGTACTTC	CATSRDGGGPTSYEQYF
few	.	TRBV4-3	14	TRBJ2-7	TGCGCCAGCAGCCAATCGGACAGTACCTACGAGCAGTACTTC	CASSQSDSTYEQYF
.	TRBD1	TRBV5-1	14	TRBJ2-7	TGCGCCAGCAGGCGGGACAGGGGCTCCTACGAGCAGTACTTC	CASRRDRGSYEQYF
.	TRBD1	TRBV19	17	TRBJ1-1	TGTGCCAGTAGTATAGATAGGGGGACAGGTATCGGGCGTGAAGCTTTCTTT	CASSIDRGTGIGREAFF
few	.	TRBV2	12	TRBJ1-1	TGTGCCAGCAGACCTACTAACACTGAAGCTTTCTTT	CASRPTNTEAFF
.	TRBD2	TRBV5-4	16	TRBJ2-1	TGTGCCAGCAGCACCCCACTAGCGGGAACCTACAATGAGCAGTTCTTC	CASSTPLAGTYNEQFF
.	TRBD2	TRBV15	18	TRBJ2-1	TGTGCCACCAGCAGAGATCCCGGGGGGAGAAGCTCCTACAATGAGCAGTTCTTC	CATSRDPGGRSSYNEQFF
.	TRBD2	TRBV7-6	15	TRBJ2-7	TGTGCCAGCACCCCCGGGACTAGCGGATCCTACGAGCAGTACTTC	CASTPGTSGSYEQYF
.	TRBD2	TRBV7-9	17	TRBJ2-1	TGTGCCAGCAGCGCTGCTATAGCGGGAGTTCACTACAATGAGCAGTTCTTC	CASSAAIAGVHYNEQFF
.	.	TRBV14	16	TRBJ2-1	TGTGCCAGTAGCCCTCCATACACCCGATCCTACAATGAGCAGTTCTTC	CASSPPYTRSYNEQFF
.	TRBD2	TRBV5-1	14	TRBJ2-7	TGCGCCAGCAGCCCGACTAGCGGGACGGACGAGCAGTACTTC	CASSPTSGTDEQYF
.	TRBD1	TRBV5-6	13	TRBJ1-2	TGTGCCAGCAACCGACAGGGGAACTATGGCTACACCTTC	CASNRQGNYGYTF
.	.	TRBV7-2	13	TRBJ1-5	TGTGCCAGCAGCGGTCAGTACGATCAGCCCCAGCATTTT	CASSGQYDQPQHF
few	TRBD2	TRBV7-3	20	TRBJ2-3	TGTGCCAGCAGCCAAAGAGGGACTAGCGGGACCCAGGCTTTCAAGGATACGCAGTATTTT	CASSQRGTSGTQAFKDTQYF
once	TRBD2	TRBV7-6	16	TRBJ2-7	TGTGCCAGCAGCCCAGAGGGCACTAGCGGGAGGTACGAGCAGTACTTC	CASSPEGTSGRYEQYF
.	TRBD1	TRBV7-8	16	TRBJ2-5	TGTGCCAGCAGCTCATTTTCCACAGGGGCCGGAGAGACCCAGTACTTC	CASSSFSTGAGETQYF
.	.	TRBV6-6	13	TRBJ1-5	TGTGCCAGCAGTCCACAGGACGTTCAGCCCCAGCATTTT	CASSPQDVQPQHF
.	.	TRBV7-3	15	TRBJ2-2	TGTGCCAGCAGCTTATTCCCTGCGAACACCGGGGAGCTGTTTTTT	CASSLFPANTGELFF
.	.	TRBV11-2	13	TRBJ2-7	TGTGCCAGCAGTTTTTATCGGAGCTACGAGCAGTACTTC	CASSFYRSYEQYF
.	TRBD2	TRBV5-6	16	TRBJ2-3	TGTGCCAGCAGCTTGGGGTCCGGGACTAGCGCAGATACGCAGTATTTT	CASSLGSGTSADTQYF
.	TRBD1	TRBV28	16	TRBJ1-3	TGTGCCAGCAGCCCATGGACAGGGCTTGGTGGAAACACCATATATTTT	CASSPWTGLGGNTIYF
.	TRBD2	TRBV5-4	19	TRBJ2-1	TGTGCCAGCAGCTTGTTCATCGGAGGAGCGGGAGGTGTCTACAATGAGCAGTTCTTC	CASSLFIGGAGGVYNEQFF
once	TRBD1	TRBV10-3	17	TRBJ1-1	TGTGCCATCAGTAGAGTTGGACAGGGTCAGATAAACACTGAAGCTTTCTTT	CAISRVGQGQINTEAFF
.	.	TRBV6-5	14	TRBJ1-1	TGTGCCAGTCGGGAACCCGGGGTGAACACTGAAGCTTTCTTT	CASREPGVNTEAFF
few	TRBD1	TRBV27	18	TRBJ2-7	TGTGCCAGCAGTTTATCTCCTCGGGGGACAGGGGTATCGTTTCGAATATACTTC	CASSLSPRGTGVSFRIYF
.	.	TRBV5-5	15	TRBJ1-1	TGTGCCAGCAGCTTGGGACCGCGGATGAACACTGAAGCTTTCTTT	CASSLGPRMNTEAFF
.	.	TRBV6-5	13	TRBJ1-2	TGTGCCAGCAGTTACTCGACCGGGGGTGGCTACACCTTC	CASSYSTGGGYTF
once	.	TRBV19	15	TRBJ2-3	TGTGCCAGTAATCTGGTGGCGACTAGCACAGATACGCAGTATTTT	CASNLVATSTDTQYF
.	.	TRBV7-8	12	TRBJ2-7	TGTGCCAGCAGCTTGAGAGTGTACGAGCAGTACTTC	CASSLRVYEQYF
.	.	TRBV19	16	TRBJ2-2	TGTGCCACTGCGGACTCTCAGGGGCGAGTGACCGGGGAGCTGTTTTTT	CATADSQGRVTGELFF
.	TRBD2	TRBV27	15	TRBJ2-1	TGTGCCAGCAGTTCGGCGGGAGGTGCTGTTCGGGTGCAGTTCTTC	CASSSAGGAVRVQFF